Listed here are 14 T cell receptor beta chains from one sample, sequenced in a study of tumor and adjacent non-tumor tissue in lung cancer. Three rounds of nested PCR, following a modified ARM-PCR protocol, produced the TCRbeta library. TCRdb used MiXCR to reprocess the multiplex PCR reads, holding one entry per CDR3 protein. In the table there are 45,000 to 65,000 distinct CDR3 sequences, 74% of which are singletons. This sample's RNA came from whole unsorted tissue. More than 3 cm separated this lung sample from the edge of the tumor. Sequenced material: distant non-tumor lung tissue. The source is a woman aged 55-75 years with non-small cell lung cancer.

Comments on this clonotype: Since no conserved phenylalanine or tryptophan closes the CDR3, a read error is the likely cause. The gene calls are TRBV4-2 and TRBJ2-7; tentatively, D is TRBD2 (5 bases). The V gene's germline CDR1 is LGHNA and CDR2 YNFKEQ. This CDR3 has 13 amino acids. Here the CDR3 reads CASSQARDYEQYL. The CDR3 nucleotides read TGTGCTAGCAGCCAAGCTCGGGATTACGAGCAGTACTTA.

This clonotype was seen only a few times. One end of the junction varies from germline; a read error may be responsible. The chain joins TRBV7-3 to TRBJ1-1; D gene uncertain. Per germline, CDR1 SGHTA and CDR2 FQGTGA. This CDR3 region has 13 residues. DNA of the CDR3: TGTGCCAGCAGCTTTCAAATGAACACTGAGGCTTTCTTT. Residues: CASSFQMNTEAFF. Variable domain in full (rest from reference TRBV7-3 and TRBJ1-1): GAGVSQTPSNKVTEKGKYVELRCDPISGHTALYWYRQSLGQGPEFLIYFQGTGAADDSGLPNDRFFAVRPEGSVSTLKIQRTERGDSAVYLCASSFQMNTEAFFGQGTRLTVV.

The rearrangement uses TRBV29-1 and TRBJ2-7; 7 bases agree with TRBD1. J lost 10 bases, V lost 2 bases, and 14 bases had no gene match. The V gene's germline CDR1 is SQVTM and CDR2 ANQGSEA. CDR3 length: 14 residues. The CDR3 DNA is TGCAGCGTTGAACGCTCGAGGACAGGAAGCGCACAGTACTTC. Protein sequence: CSVERSRTGSAQYF.

This clonotype was counted a single time. This sequence may be a read error, since a much larger clone differs from it by one base. The CDR3 nucleotides read TGTGCCAGCAGTTTTAACCCTTATAGAACGACAGCCCAAGAGACCCATTACTTC. This codes for CASSFNPYRTTAQETHYF. This chain uses TRBV28 with TRBJ2-5, with D possibly TRBD1 on 5 matching bases. Per the germline V gene, CDR1 is MDHEN and CDR2 is SYDVKM. The CDR3 covers 18 residues.

The chain combines TRBV4-3 with TRBJ2-7; 8 bases match TRBD1. The length of the CDR3 is 15 residues. CDR1 is LGHNA, CDR2 YSLEER, per germline. Unmatched junction bases numbered 8, after V lost 4 bases and J lost 3 bases. CDR3 nucleotide sequence: TGCGCCAGCAGCCCGAGGGGGACAGGATGCTACGAGCAGTACTTC. This sequence encodes CASSPRGTGCYEQYF.

A remark on this clonotype: A much larger clone sits a single nucleotide away, making a read error possible. V gene TRBV30 combines with J gene TRBJ2-7; D gene ambiguous. Germline CDR1 and CDR2: GTSNPN and SVGIG (reference sequence). The CDR3 loop spans 13 amino acids. The CDR3: CVWSRTDSYEQYF. CDR3 DNA sequence: TGTGTCTGGAGCCGTACTGATTCCTACGAGCAGTACTTC. The complete variable domain, with remaining parts taken from reference TRBV30 and TRBJ2-7, reads SQTIHQWPATLVQPVGSPLSLECTVEGTSNPNLYWYRQAAGRGLQLLFYSVGIGQISSEVPQNLSASRPQDRQFILSSKKLLLSDSGFYLCVWSRTDSYEQYFGPGTRLTVT.

This clonotype appeared many times. This chain connects TRBV30 to TRBJ1-1, with D perhaps TRBD1 (5 bases). V gave up 4 bases and J gave up 0 bases, with 24 bases separating them. Germline V gene lookup returns CDR1 GTSNPN and CDR2 SVGIG (reference sequence). CDR3 length: 18 residues. The CDR3 DNA follows: TGTGCCTGGATGCCCTTATCCAGGGTCGGGGGAATGAACACTGAAGCTTTCTTT. Translation: CAWMPLSRVGGMNTEAFF.

The V gene is TRBV11-2, the J gene TRBJ2-7, with D maybe TRBD2 (7 bases). The CDR3 is made up of 16 amino acids. Deletions cut 4 bases from V and 3 bases from J, with 19 bases between. Germline V lookup: CDR1 SGHAT, CDR2 FQNNGV. The CDR3 region has the DNA TGTGCCAGCAGCTGGGGGGTTGGGGGAGGGGGCTACGAGCAGTACTTC. It is translated as CASSWGVGGGGYEQYF.

The rearrangement uses TRBV12-3 or TRBV12-4 and TRBJ2-5; D gene uncertain. V lost 9 bases, J lost 3 bases, and 14 bases lay in between. The CDR3 runs 13 residues. DNA of the CDR3: TGTGCCAGTTGTTTAGTGCTGAAAGAGACCCAGTACTTC. Protein: CASCLVLKETQYF.

The genes are TRBV10-1 and TRBJ2-7; D is possibly TRBD1 or TRBD2 (5 bases each). V shed 5 bases and J shed 5 bases, with 13 bases lying between them. CDR1 WNHNN and CDR2 SYGVQD come from the germline V gene (reference sequence). The CDR3 is 13 amino acids. CDR3 coding DNA: TGCGCCAGCAGTATTGGGGGAAATGACGAGCAGTACTTC. Its translation is CASSIGGNDEQYF.

This clonotype was recorded a few times. The CDR3 bases are TGTGCCAGCAGCTCGCTCCGGGAGGGCGATGAGCAGTTCTTC. This encodes CASSSLREGDEQFF. The rearrangement joins TRBV7-9 to TRBJ2-1; 8 bases map to TRBD2. This CDR3 has 14 residues. The V and J ends lost 4 bases and 8 bases, in that order; junction bases with no gene match: 7. Germline-derived CDR1 and CDR2 are SEHNR and FQNEAQ (reference sequence).

V is TRBV5-4 and J is TRBJ2-5; D unclear. Germline V CDR1 and CDR2: SGHNT, YYREEE (reference sequence). The CDR3 spans 15 residues. V was cut by 0 bases and J by 1 base, with 10 bases left in between. The CDR3, as DNA: TGTGCCAGCAGCTTGGGTGTTGGTACCCAAGAGACCCAGTACTTC. Residues: CASSLGVGTQETQYF.

Note on this clonotype: This CDR3 fails to terminate in the conserved phenylalanine or tryptophan, so it likely reflects a read error. No DNA is shown, since the ends of the CDR3 on it are uncertain; the CDR3 is the one TCRdb lists. The rearrangement uses TRBV11-2 and TRBJ2-1; TRBD2, as called in the table, went unchecked against the DNA. Germline V gives CDR1 SGHAT, CDR2 FQNNGV. The CDR3 has 15 residues if both end residues are counted. The CDR3 region is CASSSASGGADEQFL.

Details on this clonotype: A junction end diverges from the germline sequence, so it may reflect a read error. This chain connects TRBV6-5 to TRBJ2-1; D call uncertain. There are 11 residues in the CDR3. Per germline, CDR1 MNHEY and CDR2 SVGAGI. CDR3 DNA sequence: TGTACCAGCAGTACTGTGGGCAAGCAGTTGTTC. This codes for CTSSTVGKQLF.